This TCR beta chain was profiled in a study of regulatory T cells. General study results and limits: Patient CD8+ T cells trended toward lower Shannon entropy than controls. In patients, unique TRB V-J pairs were restricted and V/J usage skewed, especially in Tregs.

The PCR used 52 TRBV and 13 TRBJ primers. Profiled with immunoSEQ multiplex PCR; TCRdb holds only in-frame clones, not every one. Among tens of thousands of clones listed, over 85% were seen once. A note on this clone: The antigen remains unidentified.

With 0 bases removed from V and 5 bases from J, the gap between germline ends came to 13 bases. This CDR3 comprises 15 residues. Germline values: CDR1 MGHRA, CDR2 YSYEKL. A couple of CD3G-deficient patients had more severe autoimmunity; all had some. Patients, 2 to 39 years old, had expanded memory T-cell proportions. This chain connects TRBV4-1 to TRBJ2-5; D is uncertain. What was sequenced was CD8+ T cells sorted from blood. The receptor was isolated from a child under 10 years old with CD3G deficiency. The CDR3 DNA follows: TGCGCCAGCAGCCAAGATCTAGAGCTGGGGGAGACCCAGTACTTC. It specifies CASSQDLELGETQYF.